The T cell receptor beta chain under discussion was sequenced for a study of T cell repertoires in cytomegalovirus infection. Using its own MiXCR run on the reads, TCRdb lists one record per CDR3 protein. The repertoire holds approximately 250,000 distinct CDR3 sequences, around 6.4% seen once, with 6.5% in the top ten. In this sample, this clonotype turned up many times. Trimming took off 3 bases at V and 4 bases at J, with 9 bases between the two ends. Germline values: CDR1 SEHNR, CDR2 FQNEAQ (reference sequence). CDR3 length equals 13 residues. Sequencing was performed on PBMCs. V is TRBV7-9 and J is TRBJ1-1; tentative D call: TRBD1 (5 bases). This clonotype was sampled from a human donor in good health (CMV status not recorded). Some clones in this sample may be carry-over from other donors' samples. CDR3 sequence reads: CASSLLQGTEAFF. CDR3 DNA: TGTGCCAGCAGCTTGCTCCAGGGCACTGAAGCTTTCTTT.